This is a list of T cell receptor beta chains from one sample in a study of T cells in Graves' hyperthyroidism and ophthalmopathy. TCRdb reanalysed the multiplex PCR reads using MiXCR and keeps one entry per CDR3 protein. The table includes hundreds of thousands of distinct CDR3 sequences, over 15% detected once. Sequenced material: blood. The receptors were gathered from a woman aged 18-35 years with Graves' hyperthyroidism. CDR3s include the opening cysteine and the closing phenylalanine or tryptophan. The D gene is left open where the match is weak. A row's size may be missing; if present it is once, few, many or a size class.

CSARRQGNQPQHF	TGCAGTGCGAGGAGACAGGGGAATCAGCCCCAGCATTTT	TRBD1	TRBV20-1	TRBJ1-5	many	13
CASSPWISSYEQYF	TGTGCCAGCAGCCCTTGGATCTCAAGCTACGAGCAGTACTTC	-	TRBV3-1	TRBJ2-7	few	14
CASSEAKGSGANVLTF	TGTGCCAGCAGTGAAGCAAAGGGGTCTGGGGCCAACGTCCTGACTTTC	-	TRBV6-1	TRBJ2-6	many	16
CASSLDREADGYTF	TGCGCCAGCAGCTTGGACAGGGAGGCAGATGGCTACACCTTC	-	TRBV5-1	TRBJ1-2	many	14
CATSRIRTSNQPQHF	TGTGCCACCAGCAGGATTCGGACTAGCAATCAGCCCCAGCATTTT	-	TRBV15	TRBJ1-5	many	15
CASTEGGGRTGELFF	TGTGCCAGCACCGAAGGAGGGGGCCGGACCGGGGAGCTGTTTTTT	-	TRBV7-9	TRBJ2-2	-	15
CSAGTGDYEQYF	TGCAGTGCCGGGACAGGGGACTACGAGCAGTACTTC	TRBD1	TRBV20-1	TRBJ2-7	many	12
CASRRSFRTGESYEQYF	TGTGCCAGCAGAAGAAGTTTTCGGACAGGGGAGAGCTACGAGCAGTACTTC	TRBD1	TRBV27	TRBJ2-7	-	17
CASSPGGTGGRRGGYTF	TGTGCCAGCAGTCCAGGCGGGACAGGGGGCCGTCGTGGTGGCTACACCTTC	TRBD1	TRBV12-3/TRBV12-4	TRBJ1-2	many	17
CASSLGQDNYGYTF	TGCGCCAGCAGCTTGGGTCAGGATAACTATGGCTACACCTTC	-	TRBV5-1	TRBJ1-2	many	14
CASRVRQGSNQPQHF	TGTGCCAGCAGGGTCCGACAGGGTAGCAATCAGCCCCAGCATTTT	TRBD1	TRBV28	TRBJ1-5	many	15
CASSLRGGAFNQETQYF	TGCGCCAGCAGCTTGAGGGGGGGGGCCTTCAACCAAGAGACCCAGTACTTC	-	TRBV5-1	TRBJ2-5	-	17
CASSTIGLAGGEEQYF	TGTGCCAGCAGTACTATAGGACTAGCGGGGGGCGAGGAGCAGTACTTC	TRBD2	TRBV28	TRBJ2-7	many	16
CASSSLDGNSGNTIYF	TGTGCCAGCAGCTCGTTGGACGGAAACTCTGGAAACACCATATATTTT	-	TRBV13	TRBJ1-3	many	16
CASSIVVQRSSYTF	TGTGCCAGTAGTATAGTTGTCCAACGGAGCAGCTACACCTTC	-	TRBV19	TRBJ1-2	-	14
CSARGQDYEQYF	TGCAGTGCTAGAGGACAGGACTACGAGCAGTACTTC	-	TRBV20-1	TRBJ2-7	many	12
CASSLEEGSNYEQYF	TGTGCCAGCAGCCTCGAGGAGGGTTCAAATTACGAGCAGTACTTC	-	TRBV11-3	TRBJ2-7	-	15
CASSVDTEAFF	TGTGCCAGCAGCGTCGACACTGAAGCTTTCTTT	-	TRBV12-3/TRBV12-4	TRBJ1-1	many	11
CASSADRGRYGYTF	TGTGCCAGTAGTGCAGACAGGGGACGCTATGGCTACACCTTC	TRBD1	TRBV19	TRBJ1-2	many	14
CASSEGSPGYVSYEQYF	TGTGCCAGCAGCGAAGGGAGTCCGGGCTACGTCTCCTACGAGCAGTACTTC	-	TRBV3-1	TRBJ2-7	-	17
CASQTSGEQTQYF	TGTGCCAGCCAGACTAGCGGGGAACAGACCCAGTACTTC	TRBD2	TRBV28	TRBJ2-5	many	13
CSAPPGSGANVLTF	TGCAGTGCCCCCCCGGGCTCTGGGGCCAACGTCCTGACTTTC	-	TRBV20-1	TRBJ2-6	many	14
CATSDSGGAGETQYF	TGTGCCACCAGTGATTCCGGGGGCGCGGGAGAGACCCAGTACTTC	-	TRBV24-1	TRBJ2-5	many	15
CASSQVGAPSGNTIYF	TGCGCCAGCAGCCAAGTCGGAGCACCCTCTGGAAACACCATATATTTT	-	TRBV4-1	TRBJ1-3	-	16
CASSLGGRLEAFF	TGTGCCAGCAGTTTAGGAGGGAGGCTTGAAGCTTTCTTT	-	TRBV12-3/TRBV12-4	TRBJ1-1	many	13
CASSPIRILNDSPLHF	TGTGCCAGCAGTCCCATCCGAATACTAAACGATTCACCCCTCCACTTT	-	TRBV28	TRBJ1-6	many	16
CASSWDRLSSYEQYF	TGTGCCAGCAGCTGGGACAGGCTGAGCTCCTACGAGCAGTACTTC	TRBD1	TRBV11-2	TRBJ2-7	-	15
CASSAQIKGYTF	TGTGCCAGCTCAGCTCAGATAAAGGGCTACACCTTC	-	TRBV18	TRBJ1-2	few	12
CASSQEGGGFSGNTIYF	TGTGCCAGCAGCCAAGAGGGGGGGGGCTTCTCTGGAAACACCATATATTTT	-	TRBV3-1	TRBJ1-3	few	17
CASSQSLGAEQYF	TGCGCCAGCAGCCAGAGTTTAGGAGCCGAGCAGTACTTC	-	TRBV5-1	TRBJ2-7	many	13
CASRADRGQRLETQYF	TGTGCCAGCAGAGCCGACAGGGGGCAAAGACTGGAGACCCAGTACTTC	TRBD1	TRBV6-5	TRBJ2-5	many	16
CASSQAFPETQYF	TGCGCCAGCAGCCAAGCGTTCCCGGAGACCCAGTACTTC	-	TRBV4-1	TRBJ2-5	many	13
CASSPGTGGPYEQYF	TGTGCCAGCTCACCTGGGACAGGGGGACCATACGAGCAGTACTTC	TRBD1	TRBV18	TRBJ2-7	many	15
CASTTGDNEQYF	TGTGCCAGCACAACAGGGGATAACGAGCAGTACTTC	TRBD1	TRBV28	TRBJ2-7	many	12
CASSADRGGEQYF	TGTGCCAGCAGCGCGGACAGGGGCGGGGAGCAGTACTTC	TRBD1	TRBV7-8	TRBJ2-7	-	13
CATSVREGNTEAFF	TGCGCCACCAGCGTCCGAGAGGGGAACACTGAAGCTTTCTTT	-	TRBV15	TRBJ1-1	-	14
CASSYNAEVEQYF	TGTGCCAGCAGTTACAATGCGGAGGTCGAGCAGTACTTC	-	TRBV6-5	TRBJ2-7	many	13
CAWSGTGAYGYTF	TGTGCCTGGAGTGGGACAGGTGCCTATGGCTACACCTTC	TRBD1	TRBV30	TRBJ1-2	many	13
CASSLGTNTESFF	TGCGCCAGCAGCCTTGGGACAAACACTGAATCTTTCTTT	-	TRBV5-1	TRBJ1-1	-	13
CASSGLAGVEQYF	TGTGCCAGCAGCGGACTAGCGGGGGTTGAGCAGTACTTC	TRBD2	TRBV6-5	TRBJ2-7	many	13
CASSQDRAGGPREQYF	TGTGCCAGCAGCCAAGATCGGGCGGGGGGCCCCAGGGAGCAGTACTTC	TRBD2	TRBV4-2	TRBJ2-7	many	16